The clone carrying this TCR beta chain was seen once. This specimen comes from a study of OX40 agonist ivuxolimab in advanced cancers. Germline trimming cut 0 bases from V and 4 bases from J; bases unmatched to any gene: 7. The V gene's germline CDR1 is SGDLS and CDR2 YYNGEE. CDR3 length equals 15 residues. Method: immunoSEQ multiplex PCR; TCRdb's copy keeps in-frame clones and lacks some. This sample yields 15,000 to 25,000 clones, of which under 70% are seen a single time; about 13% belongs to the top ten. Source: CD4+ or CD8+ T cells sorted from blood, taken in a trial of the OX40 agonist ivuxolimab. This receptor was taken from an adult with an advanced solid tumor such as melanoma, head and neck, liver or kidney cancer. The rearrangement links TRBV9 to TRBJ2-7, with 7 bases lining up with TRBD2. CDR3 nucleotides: TGTGCCAGCAGCGTAGGTAGCGGGTGGACGTACGAGCAGTACTTC. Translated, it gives CASSVGSGWTYEQYF.